The text below deals with one TCR beta chain. There are a few counts of this clonotype. Its antigen is currently not known. No quality values exist for individual bases; no much larger clone is one base distant. The data belong to a study of vaccination and CD4 T cells after COVID-19 (dated by TCRdb to between 2021 and 2024). Broadly, across the study: Convalescent patients had a positive SARS-CoV-2 result on nasal swab PCR, and of these patients, fewer than ten had mild disease and one had severe disease. Six males and four females were included in the convalescent cohort, with two Hispanic individuals, seven Caucasians, two Asians and one multiracial person represented. In around ten COVID-19 convalescent patients and a few infection-naive healthy vaccine recipients, the spike-specific CD4+ TCR repertoire before mRNA vaccination was compared with the repertoire after mRNA vaccination. Participants received two doses of either the Pfizer-BioNTech BNT162b2 vaccine (n=8) or the Moderna mRNA-1273 vaccine (n=2). Control cultures used a CEFX viral epitope pool as positive control, an HIV-1 Nef peptide pool as negative control, or no peptide. Post-COVID blood samples were collected from convalescent patients a median of roughly 100 days after diagnosis, with a range of roughly 30 to 170 days. The time from the second vaccine dose to post-vaccine blood sampling had a median of roughly 72 days and ranged from roughly 13 to 241 days. The cultures were stimulated with overlapping spike peptide pools from SARS-CoV-2 and from the common cold coronaviruses HCoV-NL63, HCoV-OC43 and HCoV-229E.

Libraries were constructed by PCR. DNA from cultured CD4+ T cells was subjected to TCR sequencing with the Oncomine TCR Beta short-read assay at the Johns Hopkins FTIC core. The QIAamp micro DNA kit was used to extract genomic DNA from the cultured CD4+ T cells. The Oncomine TCR Beta libraries from cultured CD4+ T cells were pooled using unique dual indexes and then sequenced on an Illumina iSeq 100. The published analysis was carried out like this. Non-productive sequences were filtered out, and CDR3s that did not start with C, did not end with F or W, or were shorter than 7 amino acids were discarded. Antigen-specific clonotypes were identified using the MANAFEST web application through comparison of peptide-stimulated wells with reference and other culture wells. To be called positive, a clone needed an FDR below 0.05, an odds ratio above 5, and a productive frequency above 0.1% in at least two of three replicate wells. A clonotype was classed as cross-reactive if the clonotype showed significant expansion both in SARS-CoV-2 spike wells and in at least one common cold coronavirus spike condition. Similarity between CDR3 sequences was evaluated in R version 3.6.1 using Levenshtein distances (stringdist) and unrooted phylogenetic trees (ape). TCRdb cleaned the public reads at Q25 with fastp, built clones with MiXCR and kept in-frame beta chains. Identical CDR3 proteins give one entry, which carries the most common genes and DNA. The V and J calls come from TCRdb's annotation, not from the publication. The sample has 3,500 to 4,500 distinct CDR3 sequences on record, roughly 19% of them singletons. The ten biggest clones cover about an eighth of the sample.

There are 15 amino acids in the CDR3, from cysteine to phenylalanine inclusive. Just CDR3 DNA is preserved here, 45 bases in frame from base 1. The germline V gene yields MNHEY for CDR1 and SVGAGI for CDR2. V is pared back by 2 bases and J by 2 bases, with 13 bases lying between the germline termini. Overall study results and their limits: Of the vaccine-specific clones in convalescent patients, 304 of 307, or nearly all, reacted only to SARS-CoV-2 spike and did not cross-react with common cold coronaviruses. In convalescent patients, a median around 84% of post-vaccine SARS-CoV-2-reactive clones were detected only after vaccination, and vaccine-specific priming was suggested by this finding. Only a relatively small number of convalescent patients were included in the study, and early timepoints following natural infection were not analyzed. The median number of SARS-CoV-2-reactive clonotypes rose from around 20 after infection to 35 to 45 after vaccination, but the change was not significant.

According to the study, the label for this sample's treatment or condition signals: roughly 10-day PBMC culture with coronavirus spike peptide pools or control peptides (ViraFEST assay). The ViraFEST assay, used in the study, expanded antigen-specific T cells with peptide pools and then identified the expanded clonotypes through TCR sequencing. The positive SARS-CoV-2 PCR tests of the convalescent patients were dated from March to December 2020, before the Alpha, Beta and Delta variants emerged in the United States. Under 2.5 million PBMCs per well were cultured in IMDM with roughly 5% human AB serum and 8.5 to 10 IU/ml IL-2, plus 10 ug/ml peptide pools. On days 3 and 7, half of the culture medium was replaced with fresh IL-2-containing medium. After 10 to 11 days of culture, CD4+ T cells were isolated by negative selection using the EasySep CD4+ T cell isolation kit. PBMCs were separated from whole blood using Ficoll-Paque Plus gradient centrifugation and then either used fresh or cryopreserved at -140C. Culture conditions were generally each tested in triplicate wells.

The specimen was CD4+ T cells from blood, cultured in vitro. The TCR comes from a human donor who had recovered from COVID-19. This sequence uses TRBV6-5 and TRBJ2-7; the D segment cannot be called with confidence. The CDR3 reads CASSYKFEATYEQYF. The nucleotide sequence reads TGTGCCAGCAGTTACAAATTCGAGGCAACCTACGAGCAGTACTTC.